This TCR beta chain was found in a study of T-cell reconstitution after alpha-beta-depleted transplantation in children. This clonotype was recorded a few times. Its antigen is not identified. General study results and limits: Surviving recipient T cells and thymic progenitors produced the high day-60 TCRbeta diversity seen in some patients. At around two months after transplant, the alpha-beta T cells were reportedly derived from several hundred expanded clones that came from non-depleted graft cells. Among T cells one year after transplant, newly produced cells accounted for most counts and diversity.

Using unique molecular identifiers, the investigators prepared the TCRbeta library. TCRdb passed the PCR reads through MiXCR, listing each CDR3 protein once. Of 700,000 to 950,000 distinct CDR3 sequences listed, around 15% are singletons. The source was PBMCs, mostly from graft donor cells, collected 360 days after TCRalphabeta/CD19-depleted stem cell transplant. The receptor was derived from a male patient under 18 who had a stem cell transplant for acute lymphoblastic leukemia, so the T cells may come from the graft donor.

The CDR3 loop reads CATRGASQNEQFF. CDR3 in DNA: TGTGCCACCCGTGGGGCTTCTCAAAATGAGCAGTTCTTC. V usage is TRBV2 and J usage is TRBJ2-1, with TRBD1 as a possible D gene (5 bases). Trimming cost V 10 bases and J 7 bases, with 17 bases left between them. Germline assignment: CDR1 SNHLY and CDR2 FYNNEI. The CDR3 has 13 residues.